The 10 T cell receptor beta chains given below trace back to one sample, sequenced in a study of chemoradiotherapy in HPV16-positive cancers. Assay used: immunoSEQ multiplex PCR; TCRdb lists only in-frame clones, some missing. The data contain tens of thousands of clones, roughly 82% of them singletons. The starting material was blood, obtained from a patient who underwent chemoradiotherapy. The source of these receptors is a human donor with HPV-associated anogenital cancer.

V usage is TRBV6-1 and J usage is TRBJ2-1; D is unclear. Deletions cut 0 bases from V and 5 bases from J, with 8 bases between. This CDR3 has 14 residues. Germline lookup yields CDR1 MNHNS and CDR2 SASEGT. CDR3 sequence reads: CASSEAPYHNEQFF. In DNA form, the CDR3 reads TGTGCCAGCAGTGAAGCCCCATACCACAATGAGCAGTTCTTC.

This clone was counted a single time. The chain couples TRBV6-1 to TRBJ2-5; no clear D. The CDR3 contains 14 residues. Germline CDR1 reads MNHNS; CDR2 reads SASEGT. With 6 bases removed from V and 4 bases from J, the gap between germline ends came to 15 bases. CDR3 in amino acids: CASSPNPVRETQYF. The CDR3, as DNA: TGTGCCAGCAGCCCTAACCCTGTGAGAGAGACCCAGTACTTC.

V gene TRBV7-3 combines with J gene TRBJ2-5, with D possibly TRBD1 on 5 matching bases. V dropped 2 bases and J dropped 2 bases, with 12 bases sitting between them. Germline V lookup: CDR1 SGHTA, CDR2 FQGTGA. The CDR3 length is 15 residues. For the CDR3, the DNA is TGTGCCAGCAGCTTAGGTGGCAGGGTTCAAGAGACCCAGTACTTC. This gives the protein CASSLGGRVQETQYF.

The V gene is TRBV9, the J gene TRBJ2-2; possible D gene TRBD2, 6 bases. V lost 3 bases and J lost 6, with 9 bases in between. The CDR3 sequence is 13 residues long. The germline V gene has CDR1 SGDLS and CDR2 YYNGEE. The CDR3 DNA follows: TGTGCCAGCAGCGGGGGGGTCCCCGGGGAGCTGTTTTTT. This encodes CASSGGVPGELFF.

The chain combines TRBV28 with TRBJ1-4; 7 bases agree with TRBD1. Germline CDR1 MDHEN, CDR2 SYDVKM. CDR3 length: 15 amino acids. J lost 8 bases, V lost 0 bases, and 6 bases had no gene match. The CDR3 protein is CASSLWTGLGEKLFF. The CDR3 DNA is TGTGCCAGCAGTTTATGGACAGGGCTGGGAGAAAAACTGTTTTTT.

CDR3 region: CASSAPEGTGVTGELFF. The DNA for the CDR3 is TGTGCCAGCAGCGCTCCGGAGGGGACAGGGGTCACCGGGGAGCTGTTTTTT. The genes are TRBV7-9 and TRBJ2-2; 10 bases align to TRBD1. V trimming: 5 bases; J trimming: 4 bases; junction bases outside the gene matches: 10. The CDR3 spans 17 residues. Per germline, CDR1 SEHNR and CDR2 FQNEAQ (reference sequence).

The chain employs TRBV5-4 and TRBJ1-2; 12 bases are shared with TRBD1. CDR1 is SGHNT, CDR2 YYREEE, per germline (reference sequence). This CDR3 spans 16 amino acids. Trimming removed 4 bases from V and 7 bases from J; junction bases left unmatched: 11. CDR3 in amino acids: CASSDRDRGRMGGYTF. In DNA, the CDR3 is TGTGCCAGCAGCGACCGGGACAGGGGGCGGATGGGTGGCTACACCTTC.

This clone has a single count. This rearrangement joins TRBV30 to TRBJ1-5; weak D call: TRBD1 (6 bases). Trimming took off 3 bases at V and 3 bases at J, with 12 bases between the two ends. Per the germline V gene, CDR1 is GTSNPN and CDR2 is SVGIG (reference sequence). CDR3 length: 14 residues. Here the CDR3 reads CAWRKRQDNQPQHF. The CDR3 DNA reads TGTGCCTGGAGGAAAAGACAGGACAATCAGCCCCAGCATTTT.

This chain links TRBV5-4 with TRBJ2-3, with a tentative D call TRBD2 (6 bases). This CDR3 is 14 amino acids long. V was trimmed by 7 bases and J by 1 base, leaving 13 bases between them. Germline V gene data show CDR1 as SGHNT and CDR2 as YYREEE (reference sequence). CDR3 loop: CASGPGDGTDTQYF. CDR3 DNA: TGTGCCAGCGGTCCGGGGGACGGCACAGATACGCAGTATTTT.

The rearrangement uses TRBV2 and TRBJ2-7; possibly TRBD1 or TRBD2 for D (5 bases each). This CDR3 is built from 14 residues. Germline lookup yields CDR1 SNHLY and CDR2 FYNNEI. Trimming shortened V by 3 bases and J by 3 bases, and 12 bases separated the two germline ends. The CDR3 loop reads CASSDVGDLYEQYF. The CDR3 DNA reads as TGTGCCAGCAGTGACGTGGGGGATCTCTACGAGCAGTACTTC.